A single sample is the source of the 27 T cell receptor beta chains below, sequenced in a study of blood T cell repertoires in COVID-19. TCRdb's table, derived via immunoSEQ multiplex PCR, lists solely in-frame clones and lacks some. This sample has some 180,000 clones, with around 80% found just once. Source material: PBMCs or T cells enriched from blood (not recorded which). These receptors all stem from a man aged 55 to 70 who had been exposed to COVID-19.

The chain links TRBV27 to TRBJ2-5; D is unclear. The germline V gene encodes CDR1 MNHEY and CDR2 SMNVEV (reference sequence). The CDR3 is 12 residues long. Trimming stripped 5 bases from V and 0 bases from J, with 4 bases between. The CDR3: CASSRDQETQYF. CDR3 bases: TGTGCCAGCAGTCGTGACCAAGAGACCCAGTACTTC.

The chain links TRBV7-6 to TRBJ2-5, with TRBD2 matching 8 bases. This CDR3 comprises 15 residues. The germline gives CDR1 SGHVS, CDR2 FNYEAQ. The V gene end was trimmed by 4 bases and the J gene end by 5 bases; junction bases not matched to a gene: 9. The CDR3 protein is CASSSPGTRGETQYF. CDR3 nucleotides: TGTGCCAGCAGCTCGCCCGGGACTAGGGGGGAGACCCAGTACTTC.

The chain links TRBV6-6 to TRBJ2-1; 9 bases map to TRBD1. The CDR3 has 15 residues. The ends lost 6 bases at V and 2 bases at J; junction bases unmatched: 5. Germline CDR1 is MNHNY and CDR2 is SVGAGI (reference sequence). CDR3: CASSRDREPYNEQFF. Written as DNA, the CDR3 is TGTGCCAGCAGCCGGGACAGGGAGCCCTACAATGAGCAGTTCTTC.

The chain uses TRBV3-1 (or the pseudogene TRBV3-2) and TRBJ2-7, with TRBD1 matching over 8 bases. The length of the CDR3 is 15 residues. The J segment lost 5 bases and the V segment lost 4 bases, leaving 10 bases of the junction unmatched. Germline lookup yields CDR1 LGHDT and CDR2 YNNKEL (reference sequence). CDR3: CASSPPTGAYNEQYF. Written as DNA, the CDR3 is TGTGCCAGCAGCCCGCCGACAGGGGCTTACAACGAGCAGTACTTC.

This clone has only a few counts. The chain is built from TRBV2 and TRBJ2-7, with 10 bases that match TRBD1. V was pared by 4 bases and J by 1 base, with 7 bases of the junction left unmatched. This CDR3 contains 16 residues. From germline, CDR1 is SNHLY and CDR2 FYNNEI. CDR3 region: CASSVGPGQGSYEQYF. In nucleotides, the CDR3 is TGTGCCAGCAGTGTCGGTCCGGGACAGGGGTCCTACGAGCAGTACTTC.

This clone was seen once. The chain combines TRBV15 with TRBJ2-7; perhaps TRBD2 as D (6 bases). CDR3 length: 13 amino acids. Germline CDR1 LNHNV, CDR2 YYDKDF (reference sequence). Trimming stripped 5 bases from V and 3 bases from J, with 11 bases between. CDR3: CATSPSGVYEQYF. CDR3 coding DNA: TGTGCCACCAGCCCCTCGGGAGTCTACGAGCAGTACTTC.

This clone was detected only a few times. The CDR3 DNA is TGCGCCAGCAGCTTGGAAGGGACTAGCGGGGAAGAGACCCAGTACTTC. This codes for CASSLEGTSGEETQYF. The V and J genes are TRBV5-1 and TRBJ2-5, with 13 bases lining up with TRBD2. With V trimmed by 0 bases and J by 3 bases, 2 bases remained unmatched. This CDR3 contains 16 residues. The germline gives CDR1 SGHRS, CDR2 YFSETQ.

The CDR3 DNA sequence: TGTGCCATTCACCCTGACAGACCTAATGAAAAACTGTTTTTT. As protein: CAIHPDRPNEKLFF. The J gene is TRBJ1-4, the V gene TRBV28; D perhaps matches TRBD1 (5 bases). V lost 10 bases and J lost 3, with 15 bases in between. The germline CDR1 and CDR2 sequences are MDHEN and SYDVKM. The length of the CDR3 is 14 residues. Filled out from reference TRBV28 and TRBJ1-4, the complete variable domain reads DVKVTQSSRYLVKRTGEKVFLECVQDMDHENMFWYRQDPGLGLRLIYFSYDVKMKEKGDIPEGYSVSREKKERFSLILESASTNQTSMYLCAIHPDRPNEKLFFGSGTQLSVL.

This sequence joins TRBV5-4 and TRBJ2-2; 7 bases map to TRBD1. The CDR3 sequence is 15 residues long. V was clipped by 6 bases and J by 7 bases; unmatched bases: 12. Germline assignment: CDR1 SGHNT and CDR2 YYREEE (reference sequence). DNA for the CDR3: TGTGCCAGCAACCGTTTGGGACAGTCAATCGGGGAGCTGTTTTTT. This codes for CASNRLGQSIGELFF. The full variable domain, in which reference TRBV5-4 and TRBJ2-2 provide the parts outside the CDR3, is ETGVTQSPTHLIKTRGQQVTLRCSSQSGHNTVSWYQQALGQGPQFIFQYYREEENGRGNFPPRFSGLQFPNYSSELNVNALELDDSALYLCASNRLGQSIGELFFGEGSRLTVL.

V is TRBV2 and J is TRBJ1-6; tentative D call: TRBD1 (5 bases). This CDR3 has 16 amino acids. The ends were cut back, 5 bases at V and 0 bases at J, with 11 bases in the middle. Germline CDR1 is SNHLY and CDR2 is FYNNEI. The CDR3 DNA reads TGTGCCAGCAGTCGGGACGGGAGCTCCTATAATTCACCCCTCCACTTT. Its translation is CASSRDGSSYNSPLHF.

J is TRBJ1-6 and V is TRBV10-3; possible D gene TRBD1, 6 bases. Germline CDR1 ENHRY, CDR2 SYGVKD. The CDR3 consists of 16 residues. Trimming took 3 bases from V and 6 from J, leaving 15 bases between them. The CDR3 nucleotides read TGTGCCATCAGTGACTGGACAGAAGCTATTAATTCACCCCTCCACTTT. Its protein is CAISDWTEAINSPLHF.

J is TRBJ1-6 and V is TRBV7-6, with a possible D match to TRBD1 (6 bases). The CDR3 contains 14 residues. Germline CDR1 reads SGHVS; CDR2 reads FNYEAQ. Trimming shortened V by 5 bases and J by 11 bases, and 16 bases separated the two germline ends. The CDR3 loop reads CASSPRDTDAPLHF. The CDR3, as DNA: TGTGCCAGCAGCCCCCGGGACACGGATGCACCCCTCCACTTT.

The V and J genes are TRBV5-1 and TRBJ1-1; no clear D. The CDR3 is made up of 13 amino acids. CDR1 and CDR2 from the germline V gene are SGHRS and YFSETQ. V lost 0 bases to trimming and J lost 7 bases, with 10 bases between them. The CDR3 protein is CASSLGRLNEAFF. As DNA, the CDR3 is TGCGCCAGCAGCTTGGGCAGGTTAAATGAAGCTTTCTTT.

The rearrangement uses TRBV7-9 and TRBJ2-7; a weak D match, TRBD1 (6 bases). Between the trimmed V and J ends, which lost 5 bases and 0 bases, there was a span of 14 bases. Germline V lookup: CDR1 SEHNR, CDR2 FQNEAQ (reference sequence). The CDR3 contains 15 residues. The CDR3 reads CASSPPRGSSYEQYF. CDR3 nucleotide sequence: TGTGCCAGCAGCCCCCCCAGGGGTTCCTCCTACGAGCAGTACTTC. Full variable domain (rest looked up from reference TRBV7-9 and TRBJ2-7): DTGVSQNPRHKITKRGQNVTFRCDPISEHNRLYWYRQTLGQGPEFLTYFQNEAQLEKSRLLSDRFSAERPKGSFSTLEIQRTEQGDSAMYLCASSPPRGSSYEQYFGPGTRLTVT.

The rearrangement joins TRBV7-2 to TRBJ2-1, with TRBD2 identical over 13 bases. The germline CDR1 and CDR2 sequences are SGHTA and FQGNSA. The junction had 9 bases not matched to a gene; V was cut back by 1 base and J by 12 bases. The CDR3 is made up of 16 amino acids. Here the CDR3 DNA reads TGTGCCAGCAGCTTAGTTCCAGGACTAGCGGGAGTAGCGCAGTTCTTC. Protein sequence: CASSLVPGLAGVAQFF.

This clone has just a few counts. J is TRBJ2-7 and V is TRBV6-6; TRBD2 is a possible D gene (5 bases). CDR1 is MNHNY and CDR2 is SVGAGI in the germline V gene (reference sequence). Trimming stripped 5 bases from V and 2 bases from J, with 13 bases between. The CDR3 totals 14 residues. CDR3 in DNA: TGTGCCAGCAGTGCCCCTAGCTCTACCTACGAGCAGTACTTC. Encoded protein: CASSAPSSTYEQYF.

The rearrangement uses TRBV6-5 and TRBJ2-7; 10 nucleotides line up with TRBD1. J gave up 7 bases and V 8 bases, and 11 bases lay outside the gene matches. The germline CDR1 and CDR2 sequences are MNHEY and SVGAGI. CDR3 size: 14 residues. In nucleotides, the CDR3 is TGTGCCAGCGGTACCGGGACAGGGGTCTTGGAGCAGTACTTC. This encodes CASGTGTGVLEQYF.

The chain is built from TRBV5-6 and TRBJ2-7, with 7 bases that match TRBD1. The junction had 13 bases not matched to a gene; V was cut back by 6 bases and J by 4 bases. Germline assignment: CDR1 SGHDT and CDR2 YYEEEE. There are 15 residues in the CDR3. DNA of the CDR3: TGTGCCAGCATTAAAGTAACCGGACAGGCTTACGAGCAGTACTTC. It codes for CASIKVTGQAYEQYF. Full variable domain (missing parts from reference TRBV5-6 and TRBJ2-7): DAGVTQSPTHLIKTRGQQVTLRCSPKSGHDTVSWYQQALGQGPQFIFQYYEEEERQRGNFPDRFSGHQFPNYSSELNVNALLLGDSALYLCASIKVTGQAYEQYFGPGTRLTVT.

This chain uses TRBV30 with TRBJ2-3, with D possibly matching TRBD2 (7 bases). In germline, CDR1 is GTSNPN, CDR2 SVGIG (reference sequence). V lost 8 bases and J 5 bases, leaving 20 bases between the germline ends. CDR3 length: 14 residues. DNA for the CDR3: TGTGCCGGGGGGGCCCCAGGGAAGGGAGATACGCAGTATTTT. Amino acid sequence: CAGGAPGKGDTQYF.

V is TRBV7-2 and J is TRBJ1-1, with unresolved D. CDR1 and CDR2 (germline): SGHTA, FQGNSA. V gave up 3 bases and J gave up 3 bases, with 8 bases separating them. This CDR3 contains 13 residues. The CDR3 here is CASSFGRDTEAFF. The CDR3 bases are TGTGCCAGCAGCTTTGGGCGGGACACTGAAGCTTTCTTT.

V gene TRBV7-8 combines with J gene TRBJ1-1; D perhaps matches TRBD1 (5 bases). The V and J ends lost 8 bases and 1 base respectively, with 17 bases between them. Germline CDR1 is SGHVS and CDR2 is FQNEAQ. The CDR3 consists of 15 residues. As DNA, the CDR3 is TGTGCCAGCCACAAACCCCAGGGCGGGAACACTGAAGCTTTCTTT. Encoded protein: CASHKPQGGNTEAFF.

The chain combines TRBV5-4 with TRBJ1-2; a possible D gene is TRBD1 (5 bases). Germline loops: CDR1 SGHNT, CDR2 YYREEE (reference sequence). Trimming took 6 bases from V and 7 from J, leaving 19 bases between them. The CDR3 spans 14 residues. The CDR3 coding sequence is TGTGCCAGCACCCTGACAGACGAACTATTTGGCTACACCTTC. Translating gives CASTLTDELFGYTF.

V usage is TRBV9 and J usage is TRBJ2-5; tentative D call: TRBD1 (6 bases). Germline V gene sequence: CDR1 SGDLS, CDR2 YYNGEE. The CDR3 runs 15 residues. V shed 4 bases and J shed 5 bases, with 18 bases lying between them. The CDR3 is CASSPRVGHGETQYF. The CDR3 DNA sequence: TGTGCCAGCAGCCCGAGGGTGGGACACGGGGAGACCCAGTACTTC. Looking up the rest from reference TRBV9 and TRBJ2-5 gives the full variable domain: DSGVTQTPKHLITATGQRVTLRCSPRSGDLSVYWYQQSLDQGLQFLIQYYNGEERAKGNILERFSAQQFPDLHSELNLSSLELGDSALYFCASSPRVGHGETQYFGPGTRLLVL.

In its sample, this clone was seen once. J is TRBJ2-2 and V is TRBV7-7; 7 bases line up with TRBD1. CDR1 and CDR2 from the germline V gene are SSHAT and FNYEAQ (reference sequence). Trimming took 1 base from V and 1 from J; bases not matched to a gene: 0. The CDR3 totals 15 residues. CDR3 sequence (DNA): TGTGCCAGCAGCTTAGACAGGGGGAACACCGGGGAGCTGTTTTTT. Encoded protein: CASSLDRGNTGELFF.

V is TRBV20-1 and J is TRBJ2-7, with D possibly TRBD2 on 6 matching bases. Germline CDR1 is DFQATT and CDR2 is SNEGSKA (reference sequence). The CDR3 consists of 15 residues. The V end was cut by 3 bases, the J end by 5 bases, with 20 bases between. This CDR3 reads CSASNPSGDRNEQYF. The CDR3 coding sequence is TGCAGTGCTAGTAATCCCTCGGGAGATCGCAACGAGCAGTACTTC.

The rearrangement links TRBV18 to TRBJ2-7; weak D call: TRBD2 (6 bases). The CDR3 totals 13 residues. Between the trimmed V and J ends, which lost 2 bases and 4 bases, there was a span of 9 bases. The germline V gene has CDR1 KGHSH and CDR2 LQKENI. The CDR3 region has the DNA TGTGCCAGCTCACCAGGGGCGGGGTACGAGCAGTACTTC. Its protein is CASSPGAGYEQYF.

The CDR3 spells CASSFEILTGGNTIYF. CDR3 nucleotide sequence: TGTGCCAGCAGCTTTGAGATCCTCACGGGAGGAAACACCATATATTTT. The chain joins TRBV7-9 to TRBJ1-3; D is uncertain. Germline V CDR1 and CDR2: SEHNR, FQNEAQ (reference sequence). The CDR3 is 16 amino acids. The V end was cut by 3 bases, the J end by 4 bases, with 16 bases between.